Below are 32 T cell receptor beta chains sequenced from a single sample in a study of cytomegalovirus exposure and HLA in healthy donors. PCR employed 60 Vbeta and 13 Jbeta primers. Produced via immunoSEQ multiplex PCR; TCRdb's table is partial and in-frame only. This sample has under 150,000 clones, with around 72% found just once. The sequenced sample was PBMCs. These receptors came from a woman in her 40s in good health and CMV-seronegative.

This sequence joins TRBV11-2 and TRBJ2-2; D not certain. Germline values: CDR1 SGHAT, CDR2 FQNNGV. Trimming took off 7 bases at V and 6 bases at J, with 6 bases between the two ends. The CDR3 consists of 11 residues. CDR3 bases: TGTGCCAGCAACCAGGCCGGGGAGCTGTTTTTT. Amino acids: CASNQAGELFF.

This chain links TRBV27 with TRBJ2-7, with 14 bases matching TRBD2. Germline lookup yields CDR1 MNHEY and CDR2 SMNVEV (reference sequence). V lost 0 bases to trimming and J lost 1 base; unmatched junction nucleotides: 14. The CDR3 consists of 21 residues. This CDR3 is CASSLSIATSGGAGASYEQYF. The CDR3 DNA follows: TGTGCCAGCAGTTTATCGATCGCGACTAGCGGGGGGGCCGGAGCATCCTACGAGCAGTACTTC.

The chain links TRBV28 to TRBJ2-7; unclear D gene. V lost 3 bases to trimming and J lost 0 bases, with 12 bases between them. The CDR3 is 15 residues long. CDR1 and CDR2 (germline): MDHEN, SYDVKM. Here the CDR3 reads CASSFFPAVSYEQYF. The CDR3 nucleotides are TGTGCCAGCAGTTTCTTTCCCGCAGTCTCCTACGAGCAGTACTTC.

This clone was detected once. The chain carries TRBV28 and TRBJ2-7, with D unclear. This CDR3 has 14 amino acids. V was clipped by 3 bases and J by 1 base, with 10 bases between them. Germline V gene data show CDR1 as MDHEN and CDR2 as SYDVKM. This CDR3 is CASSFEVQSYEQYF. DNA of the CDR3: TGTGCCAGCAGTTTCGAGGTCCAATCCTACGAGCAGTACTTC.

The rearrangement joins TRBV30 to TRBJ1-1; 8 bases agree with TRBD1. Germline V gives CDR1 GTSNPN, CDR2 SVGIG (reference sequence). CDR3 length: 14 residues. The V segment lost 1 base and the J segment 7 bases; nucleotides outside the gene matches: 8. The CDR3 reads CAWSDRGNMFEAFF. CDR3 in DNA: TGTGCCTGGAGTGACAGGGGGAACATGTTTGAAGCTTTCTTT.

This chain links TRBV10-3 with TRBJ1-6; a weak D match, TRBD1 (5 bases). The CDR3 has 13 amino acids. From germline, CDR1 is ENHRY and CDR2 SYGVKD. V lost 3 bases to trimming and J lost 8 bases, with 8 bases between them. This CDR3 reads CAISEGTDSPLHF. DNA of the CDR3: TGTGCCATCAGTGAAGGGACTGATTCACCCCTCCACTTT.

This clone was seen only a few times. The chain combines TRBV4-2 with TRBJ2-5, with TRBD2 matching 10 bases. CDR1 LGHNA and CDR2 YNFKEQ come from the germline V gene. J lost 5 bases, V lost 1 base, and 7 bases had no gene match. This CDR3 spans 16 amino acids. CDR3 loop: CASSQGLAGEGETQYF. CDR3 nucleotides: TGTGCCAGCAGCCAAGGACTAGCGGGCGAGGGGGAGACCCAGTACTTC.

This rearrangement joins TRBV6-6 to TRBJ2-5; no reliable D call. CDR1 is MNHNY and CDR2 is SVGAGI in the germline V gene (reference sequence). V was cut by 2 bases and J by 5 bases, with 3 bases left in between. The CDR3 runs to 11 residues. The CDR3 DNA is TGTGCCAGCAGTTACCGGGAGACCCAGTACTTC. This encodes CASSYRETQYF.

CDR3 DNA sequence: TGTGCCAGCAGTCGGTACTACGAGCAGTACTTC. It specifies CASSRYYEQYF. The chain uses TRBV28 and TRBJ2-7; the D is unclear. Trimming took off 5 bases at V and 3 bases at J, with 5 bases between the two ends. The CDR3 has 11 residues. Per the germline V gene, CDR1 is MDHEN and CDR2 is SYDVKM. Complete variable domain (other parts from reference TRBV28 and TRBJ2-7): DVKVTQSSRYLVKRTGEKVFLECVQDMDHENMFWYRQDPGLGLRLIYFSYDVKMKEKGDIPEGYSVSREKKERFSLILESASTNQTSMYLCASSRYYEQYFGPGTRLTVT.

The genes are TRBV10-1 and TRBJ2-5; D may be TRBD2 (6 bases). CDR1 and CDR2 from the germline V gene are WNHNN and SYGVQD (reference sequence). The CDR3 has 16 amino acids. Trimming pared 0 bases from V and 2 bases from J, leaving 13 bases between. The CDR3 region has the DNA TGCGCCAGCAGTGAGTCCAGAGTGGGGGGACAAGAGACCCAGTACTTC. Translated: CASSESRVGGQETQYF.

This chain joins TRBV5-6 and TRBJ2-3; 11 bases are shared with TRBD2. The germline V gene has CDR1 SGHDT and CDR2 YYEEEE. CDR3 size: 13 residues. V dropped 4 bases and J dropped 10; count of bases not matched to a gene: 5. The CDR3 loop reads CASSPTSGGAQYF. The CDR3 DNA sequence: TGTGCCAGCAGCCCTACTAGCGGGGGTGCGCAGTATTTT. Full variable domain (missing parts from reference TRBV5-6 and TRBJ2-3): DAGVTQSPTHLIKTRGQQVTLRCSPKSGHDTVSWYQQALGQGPQFIFQYYEEEERQRGNFPDRFSGHQFPNYSSELNVNALLLGDSALYLCASSPTSGGAQYFGPGTRLTVL.

The rearrangement links TRBV28 to TRBJ1-1, with TRBD1 as a possible D gene (5 bases). V was cut by 4 bases and J by 4 bases, with 22 bases left in between. Germline V gene sequence: CDR1 MDHEN, CDR2 SYDVKM. The length of the CDR3 is 17 residues. CDR3 sequence reads: CASSCSHSQGRCTEAFF. CDR3 sequence (DNA): TGTGCCAGCAGTTGCTCCCACTCTCAGGGTCGATGCACTGAAGCTTTCTTT.

This clone has more than one count but fewer than ten. This chain links TRBV19 with TRBJ2-7; TRBD1 is a possible D gene (6 bases). CDR3 length: 13 residues. V gave up 1 base and J gave up 3 bases, with 7 bases separating them. Germline CDR1 is LNHDA and CDR2 is SQIVND (reference sequence). The CDR3 reads CASSIADSYEQYF. Here the CDR3 DNA reads TGTGCCAGTAGTATAGCGGACAGCTACGAGCAGTACTTC.

V is TRBV30 and J is TRBJ1-6; D is unresolved. The ends were cut back, 1 base at V and 8 bases at J, with 9 bases in the middle. Germline CDR1 GTSNPN, CDR2 SVGIG (reference sequence). This CDR3 comprises 13 residues. DNA for the CDR3: TGTGCCTGGAGTGGGGCGAAGGATTCACCCCTCCACTTT. It is translated as CAWSGAKDSPLHF.

The gene calls are TRBV2 and TRBJ2-7; possibly TRBD2 for D (5 bases). The CDR3 is made up of 11 amino acids. CDR1 and CDR2 (germline): SNHLY, FYNNEI. The V end lost 6 bases, the J end lost 4 bases, and 7 bases lay between the germline ends. This CDR3 is CASRGEYEQYF. The CDR3 DNA follows: TGTGCCAGCAGGGGAGAGTACGAGCAGTACTTC.

The rearrangement uses TRBV18 and TRBJ2-1, with D maybe TRBD1 (6 bases). CDR1 is KGHSH and CDR2 is LQKENI in the germline V gene. With 6 bases removed from V and 5 bases from J, the gap between germline ends came to 11 bases. The CDR3 loop spans 13 amino acids. The CDR3 DNA reads TGTGCCAGCTCCGGCAGGGGAGACAATGAGCAGTTCTTC. Amino acids: CASSGRGDNEQFF.

The gene calls are TRBV30 and TRBJ1-5; D is ambiguous. Trimming cost V 5 bases and J 7 bases, with 18 bases left between them. Germline V CDR1 and CDR2: GTSNPN, SVGIG (reference sequence). The CDR3 is made up of 14 amino acids. For the CDR3, the DNA is TGTGCCTGGCCTTTAGAGAAGTCACGGCAGCCCCAGCATTTT. It yields the protein CAWPLEKSRQPQHF.

As for this clone: One end of the junction varies from germline; a read error may be responsible. V is TRBV9 and J is TRBJ2-6; weak D call: TRBD2 (6 bases). The germline V gene has CDR1 SGDLS and CDR2 YYNGEE. The CDR3 loop spans 17 amino acids. The CDR3 DNA reads TGTGCCAGCAGCCAATGGGAGGAGATCTCTGGGGCCAACGGCCTGACTTTC. Its translation is CASSQWEEISGANGLTF. The full variable domain, rest sourced from reference TRBV9 and TRBJ2-6, is DSGVTQTPKHLITATGQRVTLRCSPRSGDLSVYWYQQSLDQGLQFLIQYYNGEERAKGNILERFSAQQFPDLHSELNLSSLELGDSALYFCASSQWEEISGANGLTFGAGSRLTVL.

The count of this clone is one. This sequence joins TRBV7-9 and TRBJ2-7; 8 nucleotides line up with TRBD1. This CDR3 comprises 15 residues. V shed 4 bases and J 0 bases; nucleotides not matched to a gene: 5. CDR1 is SEHNR, CDR2 FQNEAQ, per germline (reference sequence). The CDR3 coding sequence is TGTGCCAGCAGCTCCCGGGACAGGAGCTCCTACGAGCAGTACTTC. Its translation is CASSSRDRSSYEQYF.

This clone came up a few times. V is TRBV5-1 and J is TRBJ2-7; 7 bases align to TRBD2. CDR3 length: 15 residues. Losses at the gene ends were 3 bases for V and 3 bases for J; bases not matched to a gene: 9. Germline lookup yields CDR1 SGHRS and CDR2 YFSETQ. The CDR3 here is CASSWTSGASYEQYF. In DNA, the CDR3 is TGCGCCAGCAGCTGGACAAGCGGGGCGAGCTACGAGCAGTACTTC. The entire variable domain, with the rest obtained from reference TRBV5-1 and TRBJ2-7, is as follows: KAGVTQTPRYLIKTRGQQVTLSCSPISGHRSVSWYQQTPGQGLQFLFEYFSETQRNKGNFPGRFSGRQFSNSRSEMNVSTLELGDSALYLCASSWTSGASYEQYFGPGTRLTVT.

The rearrangement joins TRBV2 to TRBJ2-2; 7 nucleotides match TRBD1. Germline CDR1 and CDR2: SNHLY and FYNNEI. The CDR3 is made up of 16 amino acids. The V and J ends lost 2 bases and 4 bases, in that order; junction bases with no gene match: 7. Written as DNA, the CDR3 is TGTGCCAGCAGTGAATGGTCAGGGGGTTTCACCGGGGAGCTGTTTTTT. Translating gives CASSEWSGGFTGELFF.

The chain uses TRBV15 and TRBJ1-3, with 8 bases matching TRBD1. The CDR3 has 15 amino acids. The germline CDR1 and CDR2 sequences are LNHNV and YYDKDF (reference sequence). The J segment lost 3 bases and the V segment lost 4 bases, leaving 5 bases of the junction unmatched. Written as DNA, the CDR3 is TGTGCCACCAGCAAAGAACAGGGGGTTGGAAACACCATATATTTT. This gives the protein CATSKEQGVGNTIYF.

The chain couples TRBV11-2 to TRBJ2-3, with D possibly TRBD2 on 5 matching bases. The CDR3 totals 15 residues. Looked up from germline, CDR1 is SGHAT and CDR2 is FQNNGV. Trimming stripped 1 base from V and 2 bases from J, with 10 bases between. For the CDR3, the DNA is TGTGCCAGCAGCTTAGCCCCGGGAAACACAGATACGCAGTATTTT. Amino acid sequence: CASSLAPGNTDTQYF. The complete variable domain, with remaining parts taken from reference TRBV11-2 and TRBJ2-3, reads EAGVAQSPRYKIIEKRQSVAFWCNPISGHATLYWYQQILGQGPKLLIQFQNNGVVDDSQLPKDRFSAERLKGVDSTLKIQPAKLEDSAVYLCASSLAPGNTDTQYFGPGTRLTVL.

The chain is built from TRBV28 and TRBJ1-2, with D tentatively TRBD1 (6 bases). From germline, CDR1 is MDHEN and CDR2 SYDVKM. CDR3 size: 12 residues. The V end lost 8 bases, the J end lost 2 bases, and 9 bases lay between the germline ends. For the CDR3, the DNA is TGTGCCAGCTTAGGACAGAACTATGGCTACACCTTC. Its translation is CASLGQNYGYTF.

The chain joins TRBV29-1 to TRBJ1-4, with TRBD1 matching 8 bases. Germline values: CDR1 SQVTM, CDR2 ANQGSEA. The CDR3 totals 14 residues. After removal of 4 bases from V and 8 bases from J, the junction contained 9 bases not matched to a gene. The CDR3 DNA is TGCAGCGTTGTGATCGGACAGGGAAGGGAAAAACTGTTTTTT. It codes for CSVVIGQGREKLFF.

Points on this clone: The junction and the germline gene differ at one end; a read error may be behind it. The chain is built from TRBV6-1 and TRBJ2-4; TRBD2 might be the D (7 bases). The CDR3 extends over 15 amino acids. The germline V gene encodes CDR1 MNHNS and CDR2 SASEGT. This CDR3 is CASIEGGFAKNSQYF. CDR3 in DNA: TGTGCCAGCATAGAGGGGGGGTTCGCCAAAAACAGTCAGTACTTC.

The chain combines TRBV7-8 with TRBJ2-5; D is perhaps TRBD2 (6 bases). This CDR3 region has 14 residues. Germline lookup yields CDR1 SGHVS and CDR2 FQNEAQ. Trimming cost V 5 bases and J 4 bases, with 14 bases left between them. The CDR3 DNA is TGTGCCAGCAGCGCGCCGGTGGGAGGAGAGACCCAGTACTTC. It is translated as CASSAPVGGETQYF.

This chain joins TRBV4-1 and TRBJ1-5; 8 bases match TRBD1. This CDR3 is built from 17 residues. The germline CDR1 and CDR2 sequences are MGHRA and YSYEKL. V lost 2 bases and J lost 3; bases outside the gene matches: 9. CDR3 sequence (DNA): TGCGCCAGCAGCCAAAACCGGGACAGGTTGTACAATCAGCCCCAGCATTTT. Protein product: CASSQNRDRLYNQPQHF.

As to this clone: This sample includes further DNA sequences coding for the same CDR3. This chain uses TRBV27 with TRBJ1-1; no definite D call. The CDR3 extends over 13 amino acids. Germline V CDR1 and CDR2: MNHEY, SMNVEV (reference sequence). V gave up 6 bases and J gave up 1 base, with 9 bases separating them. The CDR3 loop reads CASSLGRNTEAFF. Here the CDR3 DNA reads TGTGCCAGCAGCCTTGGGCGGAACACTGAAGCTTTCTTT.

The chain links TRBV2 to TRBJ2-5; TRBD1 agrees at 12 bases. The CDR3 has 17 amino acids. Germline trimming cut 0 bases from V and 5 bases from J; bases unmatched to any gene: 7. Germline CDR1 and CDR2: SNHLY and FYNNEI. CDR3 residues: CASSEARDRGLGETQYF. For the CDR3, the DNA is TGTGCCAGCAGTGAAGCCCGGGACAGGGGGCTAGGGGAGACCCAGTACTTC.

J is TRBJ1-2 and V is TRBV21-1. TRBV21-1 is annotated as a pseudogene. The CDR3 is 16 amino acids. CDR3: CASSKGLFISGKGYTF. DNA for the CDR3: TGTGCCAGCAGCAAAGGTCTTTTCATTTCGGGGAAAGGCTACACCTTC.

The CDR3 coding sequence is TGTGCCAGCAGCCTAATTAGTAATAACTACGAGCAGTACTTC. Protein sequence: CASSLISNNYEQYF. V gene TRBV27 combines with J gene TRBJ2-7; D gene ambiguous. The CDR3 covers 14 residues. Per the germline V gene, CDR1 is MNHEY and CDR2 is SMNVEV (reference sequence). Trimming took 6 bases from V and 3 from J, leaving 15 bases between them.